The entry below describes one T cell receptor (beta chain). In its sample, this clonotype was seen many times. Which antigen it targets is not known. No much larger clone exists at a distance of one base, and base qualities are not known. This sample stems from a study of T-cell memory formation after mild COVID-19 (dated by TCRdb to about 2021). Describing the broader study: Most TCR sequence clusters were specific to one of the two donors. In a couple of donors, T-cell clones that expanded and contracted after mild COVID-19 were followed by sequencing TCRalpha and TCRbeta repertoires longitudinally. The cohort comprised two young, previously healthy adult volunteers, one female and one male. Results the study describes overall, beyond this receptor: Whether the second-wave clones peaking on day 37 were SARS-CoV-2 specific was not confirmed. Some responding clones were found in pre-infection memory, which suggests that pre-existing cross-reactive memory T cells took part in the SARS-CoV-2 response. Clones that contracted from day 15 to 85 showed balanced CD4/CD8 phenotypes, whereas a second wave of clones that expanded from day 15 to 37 leaned towards CD4+. Only two mild cases were covered in the study, and larger cohorts including severe cases with pre-infection samples were considered necessary. Contracting CD4+ clones turned up mainly in the CM and EM memory subsets, whereas EMRA was where CD8+ clones were enriched.

Ficoll-Paque density gradient centrifugation was used to isolate PBMCs. From the germline V gene, CDR1 is ENHRY and CDR2 is SYGVKD. The CDR3 has 16 amino acids, counting the end cysteine and valine. CDR3 DNA only is kept here, 48 bases in frame from base 1. The junction shows trimming of 2 bases on V and 1 base on J, plus 15 bases between the germline ends. The instrument was an Illumina NovaSeq 6000. TCRalpha and TCRbeta cDNA libraries were built by 5'RACE with constant-segment primers, adding sample barcodes and unique molecular identifiers. Trizol reagent was used to extract RNA from every sample. Libraries were amplified in two PCR steps, with a second sample barcode and Illumina TruSeq adapters added in the second step. Libraries were sequenced on an Illumina NovaSeq with 2 x 150 bp paired-end reads. As for the authors' bioinformatics: The reads were demultiplexed and collapsed into UMI-guided consensus sequences using migec v1.2.7. Using mixcr v2.1.11, UMI consensuses were aligned to TRA and TRB V and J templates and then assembled into clonotypes. Clonotypes were classified as expanded or contracted when called significant by both edgeR and NoisET, with noise models trained on biological replicates. edgeR calls used a false discovery rate-adjusted p below 0.01 and a log2 fold-change threshold of 1. As an exploratory analysis of dynamics, max-normalized trajectories of the 1000 most abundant clonotypes were examined by PCA with hierarchical clustering. Each responding clone was given a CD4 or CD8 phenotype based on the CD4+ and CD8+ repertoires, which had been sequenced separately. In-frame beta chains were kept once TCRdb had trimmed the public reads at Q25 with fastp and called clones with MiXCR. Rows matching on CDR3 protein sequence are summarized as one entry with the most common DNA and genes. The V and J calls and clone size come from TCRdb's table, not from the authors' own analysis. A total of approximately 300,000 distinct CDR3 sequences appear in this sample, 15% of them only once. Clones ranked in the top ten supply around 20% of the sample.

This receptor was identified in a man aged 18-30 years who had mild COVID-19 (a few samples of this study predate the infection). The sample titles of this study are shuffled in the database, so cell type and time point are left out; the donor was told from shared clones. Sequenced sample: PBMCs or a T cell subset sorted from them (not recorded which). The rearranged chain carries TRBV10-3 and TRBJ2-7; D gene: possibly TRBD2, on 6 matching bases. CDR3 reads: CAISEGGGDTSYEQYV. The nucleotide sequence is given as TGTGCCATCAGTGAGGGGGGAGGAGATACGTCCTACGAGCAGTACGTC.